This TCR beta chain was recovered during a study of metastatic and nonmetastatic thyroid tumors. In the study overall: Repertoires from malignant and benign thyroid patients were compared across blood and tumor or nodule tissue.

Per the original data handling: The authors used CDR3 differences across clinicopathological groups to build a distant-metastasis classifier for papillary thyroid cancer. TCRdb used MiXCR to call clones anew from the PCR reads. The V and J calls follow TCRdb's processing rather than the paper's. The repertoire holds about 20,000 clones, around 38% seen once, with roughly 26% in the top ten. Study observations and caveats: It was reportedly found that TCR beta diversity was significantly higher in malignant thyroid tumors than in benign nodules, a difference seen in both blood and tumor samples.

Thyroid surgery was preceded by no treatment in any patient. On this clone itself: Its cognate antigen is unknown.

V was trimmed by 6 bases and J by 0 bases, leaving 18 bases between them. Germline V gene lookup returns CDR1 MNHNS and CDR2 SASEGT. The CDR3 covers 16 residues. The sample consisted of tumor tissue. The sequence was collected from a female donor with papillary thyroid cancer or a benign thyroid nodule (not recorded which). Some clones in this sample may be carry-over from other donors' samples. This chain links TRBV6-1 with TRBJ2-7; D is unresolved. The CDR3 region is CASRGNGQASSYEQYF. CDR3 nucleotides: TGTGCCAGCAGGGGGAATGGTCAGGCGTCCTCCTACGAGCAGTACTTC.